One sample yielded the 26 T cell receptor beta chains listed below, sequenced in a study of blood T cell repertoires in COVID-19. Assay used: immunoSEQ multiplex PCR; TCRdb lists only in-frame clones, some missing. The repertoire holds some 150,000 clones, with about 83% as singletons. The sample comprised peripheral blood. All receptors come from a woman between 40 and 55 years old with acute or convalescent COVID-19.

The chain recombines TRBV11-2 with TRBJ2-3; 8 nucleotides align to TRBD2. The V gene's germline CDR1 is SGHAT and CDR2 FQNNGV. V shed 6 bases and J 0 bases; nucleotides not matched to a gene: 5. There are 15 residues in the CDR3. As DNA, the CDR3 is TGTGCCAGCAGTCCCAAGCGGGGGAGCACAGATACGCAGTATTTT. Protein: CASSPKRGSTDTQYF.

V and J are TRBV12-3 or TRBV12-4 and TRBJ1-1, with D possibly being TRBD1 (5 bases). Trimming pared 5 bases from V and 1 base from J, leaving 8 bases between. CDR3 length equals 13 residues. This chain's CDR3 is CASSTGRNTEAFF. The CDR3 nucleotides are TGTGCCAGCAGTACAGGTAGGAACACTGAAGCTTTCTTT.

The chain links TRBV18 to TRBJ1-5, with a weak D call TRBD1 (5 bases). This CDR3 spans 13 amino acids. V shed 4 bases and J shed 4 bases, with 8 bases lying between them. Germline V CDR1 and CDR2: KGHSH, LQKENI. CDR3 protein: CASSQGMNQPQHF. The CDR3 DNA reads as TGTGCCAGCTCACAGGGGATGAATCAGCCCCAGCATTTT.

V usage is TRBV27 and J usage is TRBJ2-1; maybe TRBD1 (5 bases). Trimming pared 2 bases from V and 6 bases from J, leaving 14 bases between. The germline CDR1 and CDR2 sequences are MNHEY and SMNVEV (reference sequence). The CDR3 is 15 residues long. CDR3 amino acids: CASSLGQDGGNEQFF. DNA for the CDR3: TGTGCCAGCAGTTTAGGACAAGACGGCGGCAATGAGCAGTTCTTC.

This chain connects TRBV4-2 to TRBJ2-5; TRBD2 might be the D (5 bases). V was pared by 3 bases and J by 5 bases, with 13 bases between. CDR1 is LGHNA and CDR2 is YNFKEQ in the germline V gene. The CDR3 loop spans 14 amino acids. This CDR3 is CASSQKGPGETQYF. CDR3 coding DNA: TGTGCCAGCAGCCAGAAGGGCCCGGGGGAGACCCAGTACTTC.

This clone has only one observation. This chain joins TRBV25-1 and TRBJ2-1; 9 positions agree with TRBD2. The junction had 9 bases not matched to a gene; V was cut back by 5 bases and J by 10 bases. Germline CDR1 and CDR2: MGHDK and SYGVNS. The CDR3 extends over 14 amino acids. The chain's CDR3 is CASSRVAGALEQFF. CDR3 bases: TGTGCCAGCAGTAGAGTAGCGGGAGCCCTAGAGCAGTTCTTC.

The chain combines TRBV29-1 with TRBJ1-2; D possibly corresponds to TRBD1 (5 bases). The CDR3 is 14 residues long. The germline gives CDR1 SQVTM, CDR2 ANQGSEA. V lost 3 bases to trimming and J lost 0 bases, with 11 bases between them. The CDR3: CSVDGWGPNYGYTF. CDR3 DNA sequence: TGCAGCGTTGACGGATGGGGCCCTAACTATGGCTACACCTTC.

The CDR3 coding sequence is TGTGCCAGCGAGACTAGCGGGAACCCCCTCACAGATACGCAGTATTTT. It translates to CASETSGNPLTDTQYF. The chain couples TRBV2 to TRBJ2-3, with 11 positions matching TRBD2. Germline CDR1 SNHLY, CDR2 FYNNEI. The CDR3 runs to 16 residues. Losses at the gene ends were 8 bases for V and 2 bases for J; bases not matched to a gene: 9.

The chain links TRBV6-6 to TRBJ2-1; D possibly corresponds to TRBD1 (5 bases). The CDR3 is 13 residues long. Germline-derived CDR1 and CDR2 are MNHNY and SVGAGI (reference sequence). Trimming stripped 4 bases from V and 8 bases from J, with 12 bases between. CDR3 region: CASSFSQGDEQFF. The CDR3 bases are TGTGCCAGCAGTTTCTCACAAGGGGATGAGCAGTTCTTC.

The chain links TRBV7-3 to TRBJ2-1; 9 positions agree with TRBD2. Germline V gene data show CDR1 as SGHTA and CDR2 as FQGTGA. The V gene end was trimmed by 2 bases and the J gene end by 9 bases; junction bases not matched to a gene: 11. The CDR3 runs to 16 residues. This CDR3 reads CASSLGGGRAWSEQFF. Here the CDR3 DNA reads TGTGCCAGCAGCTTAGGGGGCGGGAGGGCCTGGTCTGAGCAGTTCTTC.

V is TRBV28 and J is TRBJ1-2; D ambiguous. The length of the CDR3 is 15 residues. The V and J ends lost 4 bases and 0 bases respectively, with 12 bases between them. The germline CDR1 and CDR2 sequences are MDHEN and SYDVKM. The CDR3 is CASSSQRGPNYGYTF. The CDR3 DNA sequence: TGTGCCAGCAGTTCTCAGCGGGGTCCTAACTATGGCTACACCTTC.

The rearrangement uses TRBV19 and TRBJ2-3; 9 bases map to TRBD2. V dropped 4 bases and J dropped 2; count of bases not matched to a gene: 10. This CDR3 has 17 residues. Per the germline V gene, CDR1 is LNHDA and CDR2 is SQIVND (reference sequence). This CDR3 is CASSNIAGAQDTDTQYF. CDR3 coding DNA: TGTGCCAGTAGTAACATAGCGGGAGCTCAGGACACAGATACGCAGTATTTT.

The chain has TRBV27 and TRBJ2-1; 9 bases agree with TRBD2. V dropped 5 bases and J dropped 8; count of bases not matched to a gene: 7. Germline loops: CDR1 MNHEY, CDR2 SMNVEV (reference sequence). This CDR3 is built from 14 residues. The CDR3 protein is CASSAGGYGYEQFF. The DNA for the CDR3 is TGTGCCAGCAGTGCGGGGGGGTATGGGTATGAGCAGTTCTTC.

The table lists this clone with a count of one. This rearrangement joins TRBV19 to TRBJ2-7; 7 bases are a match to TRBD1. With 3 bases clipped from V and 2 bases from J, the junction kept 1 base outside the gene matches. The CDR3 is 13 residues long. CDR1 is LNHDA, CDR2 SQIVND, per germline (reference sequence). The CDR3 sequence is CASSMTGTYEQYF. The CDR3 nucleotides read TGTGCCAGTAGTATGACAGGGACCTACGAGCAGTACTTC. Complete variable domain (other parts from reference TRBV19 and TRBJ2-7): DGGITQSPKYLFRKEGQNVTLSCEQNLNHDAMYWYRQDPGQGLRLIYYSQIVNDFQKGDIAEGYSVSREKKESFPLTVTSAQKNPTAFYLCASSMTGTYEQYFGPGTRLTVT.

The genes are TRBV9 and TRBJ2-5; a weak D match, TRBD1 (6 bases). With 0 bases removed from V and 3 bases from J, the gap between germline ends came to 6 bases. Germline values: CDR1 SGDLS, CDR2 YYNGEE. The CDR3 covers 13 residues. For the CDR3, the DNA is TGTGCCAGCAGCGTAGGGGACAAAGAGACCCAGTACTTC. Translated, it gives CASSVGDKETQYF.

The CDR3 loop reads CASSRHAPGQDTQYF. Written as DNA, the CDR3 is TGTGCCAGCAGTCGCCACGCCCCGGGACAGGATACGCAGTATTTT. The chain combines TRBV6-2 or TRBV6-3 with TRBJ2-3, with 7 bases lining up with TRBD1. Germline trimming cut 5 bases from V and 6 bases from J; bases unmatched to any gene: 11. Germline CDR1 MNHEY, CDR2 SVGEGT. The CDR3 is 15 residues long.

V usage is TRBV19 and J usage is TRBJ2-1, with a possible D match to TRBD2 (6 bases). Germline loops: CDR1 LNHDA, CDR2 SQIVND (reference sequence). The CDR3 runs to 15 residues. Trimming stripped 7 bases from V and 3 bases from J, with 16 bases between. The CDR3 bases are TGTGCCAGTACCACCTTGGCGGGATACTACAATGAGCAGTTCTTC. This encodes CASTTLAGYYNEQFF.

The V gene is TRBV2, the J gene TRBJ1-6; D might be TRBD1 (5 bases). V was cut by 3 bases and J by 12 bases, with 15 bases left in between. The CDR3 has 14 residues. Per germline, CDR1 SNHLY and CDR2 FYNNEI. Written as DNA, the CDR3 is TGTGCCAGCAGTGAGGGGGGGAGGTTGGAACCCCTCCACTTT. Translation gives CASSEGGRLEPLHF. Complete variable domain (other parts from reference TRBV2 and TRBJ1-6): EPEVTQTPSHQVTQMGQEVILRCVPISNHLYFYWYRQILGQKVEFLVSFYNNEISEKSEIFDDQFSVERPDGSNFTLKIRSTKLEDSAMYFCASSEGGRLEPLHFGNGTRLTVT.

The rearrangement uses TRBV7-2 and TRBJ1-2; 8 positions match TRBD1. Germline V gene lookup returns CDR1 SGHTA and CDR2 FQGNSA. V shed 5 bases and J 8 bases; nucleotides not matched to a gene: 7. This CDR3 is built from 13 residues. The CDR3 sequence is CASSRGTGGGYTF. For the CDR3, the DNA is TGTGCCAGCAGCCGAGGGACAGGCGGCGGCTACACCTTC.

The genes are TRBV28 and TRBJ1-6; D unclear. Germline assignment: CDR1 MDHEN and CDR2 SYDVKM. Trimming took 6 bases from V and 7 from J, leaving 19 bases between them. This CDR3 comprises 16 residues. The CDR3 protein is CASRIGVEYGNSPLHF. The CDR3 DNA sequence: TGTGCCAGCAGAATCGGGGTAGAGTATGGGAATTCACCCCTCCACTTT.

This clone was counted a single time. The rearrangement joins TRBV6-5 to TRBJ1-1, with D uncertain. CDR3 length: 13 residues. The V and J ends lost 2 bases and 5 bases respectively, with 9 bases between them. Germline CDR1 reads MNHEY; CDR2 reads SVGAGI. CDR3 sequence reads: CASSYAGGTEAFF. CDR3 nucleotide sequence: TGTGCCAGCAGTTACGCGGGTGGGACTGAAGCTTTCTTT.

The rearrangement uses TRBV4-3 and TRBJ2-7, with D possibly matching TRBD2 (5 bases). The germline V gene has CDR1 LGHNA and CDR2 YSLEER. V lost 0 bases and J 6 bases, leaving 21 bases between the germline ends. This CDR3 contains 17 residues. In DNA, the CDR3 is TGCGCCAGCAGCCAAGACTATAAGACGGGAATAGGGAGCGAGCAGTACTTC. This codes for CASSQDYKTGIGSEQYF.

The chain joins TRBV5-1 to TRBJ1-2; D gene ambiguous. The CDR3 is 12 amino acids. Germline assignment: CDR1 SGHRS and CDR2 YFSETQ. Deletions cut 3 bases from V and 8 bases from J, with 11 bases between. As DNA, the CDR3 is TGCGCCAGCAGCTCCTACAGTCGAGGCTACACCTTC. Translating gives CASSSYSRGYTF.

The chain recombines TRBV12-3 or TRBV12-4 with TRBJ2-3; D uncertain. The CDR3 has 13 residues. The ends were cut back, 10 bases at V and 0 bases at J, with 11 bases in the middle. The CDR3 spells CATSFGSTDTQYF. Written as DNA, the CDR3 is TGTGCCACCTCCTTCGGGAGCACAGATACGCAGTATTTT.

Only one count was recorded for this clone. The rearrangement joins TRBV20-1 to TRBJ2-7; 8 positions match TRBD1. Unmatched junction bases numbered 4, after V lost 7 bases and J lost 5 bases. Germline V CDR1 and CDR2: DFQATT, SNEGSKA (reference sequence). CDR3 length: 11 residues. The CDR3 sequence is CSVDRENEQYF. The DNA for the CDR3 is TGCAGTGTGGACAGGGAGAACGAGCAGTACTTC.

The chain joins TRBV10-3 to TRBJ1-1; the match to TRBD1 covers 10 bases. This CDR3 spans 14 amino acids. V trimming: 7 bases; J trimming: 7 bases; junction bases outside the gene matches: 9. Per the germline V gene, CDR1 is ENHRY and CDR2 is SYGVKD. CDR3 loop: CAITPGQGLGEAFF. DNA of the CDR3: TGTGCCATCACTCCGGGACAGGGGTTGGGTGAAGCTTTCTTT.